The TCR beta chain described here comes from a study of blood T cell repertoires in COVID-19. At the level of the study: Nucleic acid was either cDNA or gDNA, and it came from T cells, B-cell-depleted T cells, or PBMCs.

The data were produced by immunoSEQ multiplex PCR, yet TCRdb's version contains in-frame clones alone and is incomplete. The sample holds 150,000 to 250,000 clones, roughly 77% seen once. Patients of the Seattle cohort, enrolled during active infection, were followed longitudinally. The CDR3 runs to 15 residues. Trimming took 1 base from V and 6 from J, leaving 15 bases between them. Germline CDR1 SGHTA, CDR2 FQGNSA. The chain is built from TRBV7-2 and TRBJ1-2; perhaps TRBD1 as D (6 bases). The sample was peripheral blood. This TCR was sampled from a woman between 35 and 50 years old with COVID-19, enrolled during active disease. The CDR3 spells CASSLGVVGGNGYTF. CDR3 bases: TGTGCCAGCAGCTTAGGCGTAGTTGGGGGCAATGGCTACACCTTC.